This TCR beta chain comes out of a study of OX40 agonist ivuxolimab in advanced cancers. In the study overall: The dose-escalation group included hepatocellular carcinoma, melanoma, renal cell carcinoma and head and neck cancer.

This clone was counted once. V lost 3 bases to trimming and J lost 0 bases, with 18 bases between them. This CDR3 is 19 amino acids long. CDR1 LNHDA and CDR2 SQIVND come from the germline V gene (reference sequence). Method: immunoSEQ multiplex PCR; TCRdb's copy keeps in-frame clones and lacks some. The table lists 65,000 to 90,000 clones, 70% to 90% of them singletons. The chain has TRBV19 and TRBJ2-6; D is ambiguous. Source: CD4+ or CD8+ T cells sorted from blood, taken in a trial of the OX40 agonist ivuxolimab. The sequence was collected from an adult with an advanced solid tumor such as melanoma, head and neck, liver or kidney cancer. The CDR3 reads CASSIILAAASSGANVLTF. Written as DNA, the CDR3 is TGTGCCAGTAGTATTATCCTCGCGGCAGCAAGCTCTGGGGCCAACGTCCTGACTTTC.